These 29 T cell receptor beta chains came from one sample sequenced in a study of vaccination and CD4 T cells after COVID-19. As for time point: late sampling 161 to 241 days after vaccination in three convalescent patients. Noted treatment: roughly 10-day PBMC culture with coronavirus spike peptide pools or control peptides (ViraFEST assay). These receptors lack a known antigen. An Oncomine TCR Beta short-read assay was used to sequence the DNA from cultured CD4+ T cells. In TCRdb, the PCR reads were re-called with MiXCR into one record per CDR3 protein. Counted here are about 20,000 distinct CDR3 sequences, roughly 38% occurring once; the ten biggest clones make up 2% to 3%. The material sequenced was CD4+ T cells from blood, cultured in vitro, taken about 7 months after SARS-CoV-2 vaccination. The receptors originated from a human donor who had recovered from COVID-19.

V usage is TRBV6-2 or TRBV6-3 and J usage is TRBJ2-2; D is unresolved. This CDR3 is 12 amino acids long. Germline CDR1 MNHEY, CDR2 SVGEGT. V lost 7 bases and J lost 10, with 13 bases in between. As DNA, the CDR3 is TGTGCCAGCAAAACCTCGCACGAGGAGCTGTTTTTT. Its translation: CASKTSHEELFF.

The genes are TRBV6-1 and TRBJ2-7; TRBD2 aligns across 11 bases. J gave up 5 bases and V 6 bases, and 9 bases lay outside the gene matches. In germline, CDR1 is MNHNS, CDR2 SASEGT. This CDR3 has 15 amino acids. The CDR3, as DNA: TGTGCCAGCAGCCCTTATAGACTAGCGGGAAACGAGCAGTACTTC. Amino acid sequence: CASSPYRLAGNEQYF.

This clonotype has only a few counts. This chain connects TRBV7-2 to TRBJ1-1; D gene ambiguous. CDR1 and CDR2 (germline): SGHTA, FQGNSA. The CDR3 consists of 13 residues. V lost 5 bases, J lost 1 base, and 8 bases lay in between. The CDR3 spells CASSPRRNTEAFF. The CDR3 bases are TGTGCCAGCAGCCCCCGACGGAACACTGAAGCTTTCTTT.

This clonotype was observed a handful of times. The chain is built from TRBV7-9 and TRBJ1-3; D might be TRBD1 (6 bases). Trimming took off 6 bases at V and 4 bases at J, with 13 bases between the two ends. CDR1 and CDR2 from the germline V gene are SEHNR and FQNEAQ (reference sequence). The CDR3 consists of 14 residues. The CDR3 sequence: CASRQGQSGNTIYF. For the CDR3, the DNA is TGTGCCAGCAGGCAAGGACAGTCCGGAAACACCATATATTTT. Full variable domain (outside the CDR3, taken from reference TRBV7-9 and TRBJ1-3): DTGVSQNPRHKITKRGQNVTFRCDPISEHNRLYWYRQTLGQGPEFLTYFQNEAQLEKSRLLSDRFSAERPKGSFSTLEIQRTEQGDSAMYLCASRQGQSGNTIYFGEGSWLTVV.

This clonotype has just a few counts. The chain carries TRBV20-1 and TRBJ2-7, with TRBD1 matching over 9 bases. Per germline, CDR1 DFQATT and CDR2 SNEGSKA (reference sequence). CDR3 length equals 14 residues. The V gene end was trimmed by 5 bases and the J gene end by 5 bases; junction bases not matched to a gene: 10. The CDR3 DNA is TGCAGTGCTCGTACAGGGGGCGCTTCCGACGAGCAGTACTTC. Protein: CSARTGGASDEQYF.

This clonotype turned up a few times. This chain's CDR3 is CASSPWTGLAFF. CDR3 bases: TGTGCCAGCAGTCCATGGACCGGATTGGCTTTCTTT. This chain uses TRBV6-1 with TRBJ1-1; D is unresolved. This CDR3 spans 12 amino acids. Germline assignment: CDR1 MNHNS and CDR2 SASEGT. Trimming left V 5 bases short and J 11 bases short, with 15 bases between.

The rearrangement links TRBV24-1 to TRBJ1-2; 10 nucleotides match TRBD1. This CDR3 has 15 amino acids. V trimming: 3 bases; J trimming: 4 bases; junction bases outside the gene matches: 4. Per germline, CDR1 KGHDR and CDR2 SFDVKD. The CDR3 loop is CATSDTTGGSYGYTF. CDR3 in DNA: TGTGCCACCAGTGATACGACAGGGGGCTCCTATGGCTACACCTTC.

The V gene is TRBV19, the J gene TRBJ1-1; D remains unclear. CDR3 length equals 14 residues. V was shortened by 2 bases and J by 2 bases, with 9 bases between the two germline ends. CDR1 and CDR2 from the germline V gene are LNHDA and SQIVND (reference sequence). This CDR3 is CASSISADNTEAFF. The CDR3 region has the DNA TGTGCCAGTAGTATATCCGCAGATAACACTGAAGCTTTCTTT.

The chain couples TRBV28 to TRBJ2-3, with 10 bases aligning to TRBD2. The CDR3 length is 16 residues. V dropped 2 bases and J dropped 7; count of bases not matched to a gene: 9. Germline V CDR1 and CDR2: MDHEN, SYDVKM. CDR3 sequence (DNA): TGTGCCAGCAGTTTACCCGGGACTAGCGTCCCCTATACGCAGTATTTT. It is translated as CASSLPGTSVPYTQYF.

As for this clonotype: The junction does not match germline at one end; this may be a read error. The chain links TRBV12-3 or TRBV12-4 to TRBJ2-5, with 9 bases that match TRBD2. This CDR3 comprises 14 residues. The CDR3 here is CASSLAGRPETQYF. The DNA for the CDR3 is TGTGCCAGCAGTCTAGCGGGACGCCCAGAGACCCAGTACTTC.

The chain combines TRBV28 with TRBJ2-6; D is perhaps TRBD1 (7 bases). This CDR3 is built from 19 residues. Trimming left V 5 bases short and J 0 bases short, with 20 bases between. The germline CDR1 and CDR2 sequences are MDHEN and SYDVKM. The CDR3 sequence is CASSHYRGLTDSGANVLTF. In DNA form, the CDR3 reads TGTGCCAGCAGTCACTACAGGGGACTGACTGACTCTGGGGCCAACGTCCTGACTTTC.

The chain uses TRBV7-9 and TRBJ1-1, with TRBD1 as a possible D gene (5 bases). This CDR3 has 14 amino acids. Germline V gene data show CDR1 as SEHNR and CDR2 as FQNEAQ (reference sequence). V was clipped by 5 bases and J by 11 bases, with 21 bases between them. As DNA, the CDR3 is TGTGCCAGCAGCCCCCCGGGAGGGGCTGTGCGGGCTTTCTTT. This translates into CASSPPGGAVRAFF.

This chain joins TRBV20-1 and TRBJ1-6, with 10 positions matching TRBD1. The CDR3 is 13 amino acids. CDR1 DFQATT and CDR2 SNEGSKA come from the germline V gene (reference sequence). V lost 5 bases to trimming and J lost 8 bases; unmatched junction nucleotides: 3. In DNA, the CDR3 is TGCAGTGCTCGGGACAGGGGTGATTCACCCCTCCACTTT. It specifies CSARDRGDSPLHF.

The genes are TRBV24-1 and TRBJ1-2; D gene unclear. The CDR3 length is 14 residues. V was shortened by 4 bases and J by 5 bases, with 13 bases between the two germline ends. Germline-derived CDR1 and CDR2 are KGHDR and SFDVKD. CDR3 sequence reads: CATSEGNGGYGYTF. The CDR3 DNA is TGTGCCACCAGTGAGGGCAACGGAGGTTATGGCTACACCTTC.

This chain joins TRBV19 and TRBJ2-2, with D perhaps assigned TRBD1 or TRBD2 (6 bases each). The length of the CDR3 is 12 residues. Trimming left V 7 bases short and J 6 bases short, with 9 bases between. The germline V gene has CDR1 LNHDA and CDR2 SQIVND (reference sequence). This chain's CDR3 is CASIRGPGELFF. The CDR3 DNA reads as TGTGCCAGTATCCGGGGGCCCGGGGAGCTGTTTTTT.

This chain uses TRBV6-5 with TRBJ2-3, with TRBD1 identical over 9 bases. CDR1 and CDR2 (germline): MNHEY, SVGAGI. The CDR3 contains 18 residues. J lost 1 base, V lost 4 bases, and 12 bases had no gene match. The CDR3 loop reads CASSSGQGNPWGTDTQYF. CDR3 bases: TGTGCCAGCAGTTCCGGACAGGGGAACCCTTGGGGCACAGATACGCAGTATTTT.

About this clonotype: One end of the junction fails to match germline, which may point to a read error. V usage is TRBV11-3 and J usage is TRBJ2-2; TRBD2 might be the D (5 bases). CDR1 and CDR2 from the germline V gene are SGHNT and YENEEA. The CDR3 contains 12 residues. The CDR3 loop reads CASSPVTGEPFF. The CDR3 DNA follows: TGTGCCAGCAGCCCCGTCACCGGGGAGCCGTTTTTT.

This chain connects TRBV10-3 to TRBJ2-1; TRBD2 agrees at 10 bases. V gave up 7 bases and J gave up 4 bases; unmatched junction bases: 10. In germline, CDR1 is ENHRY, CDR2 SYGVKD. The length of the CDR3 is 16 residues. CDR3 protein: CAIKGPGTSEYNEQFF. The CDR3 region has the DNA TGTGCCATCAAAGGCCCAGGGACTAGCGAGTACAATGAGCAGTTCTTC.

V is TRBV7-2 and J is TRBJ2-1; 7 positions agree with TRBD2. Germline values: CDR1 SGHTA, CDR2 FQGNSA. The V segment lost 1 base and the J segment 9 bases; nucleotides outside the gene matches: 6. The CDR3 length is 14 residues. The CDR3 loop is CASSLDPSGSEQFF. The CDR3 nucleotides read TGTGCCAGCAGCTTAGATCCTAGCGGATCTGAGCAGTTCTTC.

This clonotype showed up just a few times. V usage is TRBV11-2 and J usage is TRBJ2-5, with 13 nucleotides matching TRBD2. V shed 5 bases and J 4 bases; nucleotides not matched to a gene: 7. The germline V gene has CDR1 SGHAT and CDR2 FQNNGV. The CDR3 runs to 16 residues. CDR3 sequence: CASSQGRLAGGETQYF. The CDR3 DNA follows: TGTGCCAGCAGCCAAGGACGACTAGCGGGAGGAGAGACCCAGTACTTC. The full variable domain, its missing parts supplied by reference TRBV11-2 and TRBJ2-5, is EAGVAQSPRYKIIEKRQSVAFWCNPISGHATLYWYQQILGQGPKLLIQFQNNGVVDDSQLPKDRFSAERLKGVDSTLKIQPAKLEDSAVYLCASSQGRLAGGETQYFGPGTRLLVL.

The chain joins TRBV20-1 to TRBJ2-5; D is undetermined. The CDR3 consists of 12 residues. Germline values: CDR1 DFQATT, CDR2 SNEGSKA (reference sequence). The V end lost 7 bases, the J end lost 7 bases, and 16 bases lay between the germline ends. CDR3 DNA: TGCAGTGGAGATCCAGAGCCAAGGACCCAGTACTTC. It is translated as CSGDPEPRTQYF.

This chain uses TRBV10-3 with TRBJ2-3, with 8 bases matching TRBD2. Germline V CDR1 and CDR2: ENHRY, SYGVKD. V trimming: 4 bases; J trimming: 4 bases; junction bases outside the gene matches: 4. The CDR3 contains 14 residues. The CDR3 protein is CAISVGSGADTQYF. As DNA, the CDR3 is TGTGCCATCAGTGTGGGTAGCGGGGCAGATACGCAGTATTTT.

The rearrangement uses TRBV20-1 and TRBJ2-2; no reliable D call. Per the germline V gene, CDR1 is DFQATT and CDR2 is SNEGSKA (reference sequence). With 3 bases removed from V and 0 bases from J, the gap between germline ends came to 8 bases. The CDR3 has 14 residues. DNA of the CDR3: TGCAGTGCTAGTGCCAACCCGAACACCGGGGAGCTGTTTTTT. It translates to CSASANPNTGELFF.

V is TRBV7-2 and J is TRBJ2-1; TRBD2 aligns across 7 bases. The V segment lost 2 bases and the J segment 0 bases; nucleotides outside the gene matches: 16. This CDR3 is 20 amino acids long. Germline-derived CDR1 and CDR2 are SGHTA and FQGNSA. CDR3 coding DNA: TGTGCCAGCAGCTTATTCCAGAGACGAACGTGGGAGGGCTCCTACAATGAGCAGTTCTTC. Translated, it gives CASSLFQRRTWEGSYNEQFF. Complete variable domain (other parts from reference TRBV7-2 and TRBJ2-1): GAGVSQSPSNKVTEKGKDVELRCDPISGHTALYWYRQSLGQGLEFLIYFQGNSAPDKSGLPSDRFSAERTGGSVSTLTIQRTQQEDSAVYLCASSLFQRRTWEGSYNEQFFGPGTRLTVL.

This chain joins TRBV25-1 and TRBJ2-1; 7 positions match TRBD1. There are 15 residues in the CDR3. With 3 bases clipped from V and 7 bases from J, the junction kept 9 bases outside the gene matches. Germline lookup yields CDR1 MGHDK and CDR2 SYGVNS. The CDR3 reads CASSDHEGALNEQFF. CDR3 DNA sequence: TGTGCCAGCAGTGATCACGAGGGGGCCTTAAATGAGCAGTTCTTC.

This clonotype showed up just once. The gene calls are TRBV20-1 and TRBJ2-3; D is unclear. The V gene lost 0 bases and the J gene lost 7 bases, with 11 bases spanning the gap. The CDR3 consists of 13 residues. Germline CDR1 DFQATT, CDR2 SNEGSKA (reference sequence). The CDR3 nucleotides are TGCAGTGCTAGAGAAGAAAGCAGGAATACGCAGTATTTT. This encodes CSAREESRNTQYF.

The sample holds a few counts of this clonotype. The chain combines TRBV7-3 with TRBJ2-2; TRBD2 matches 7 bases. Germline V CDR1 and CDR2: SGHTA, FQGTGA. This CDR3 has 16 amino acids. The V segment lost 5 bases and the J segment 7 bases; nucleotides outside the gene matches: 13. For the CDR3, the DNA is TGTGCCAGCAGCCAGTTAGTTACTAGCGTAGTCGGGGAGCTGTTTTTT. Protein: CASSQLVTSVVGELFF.

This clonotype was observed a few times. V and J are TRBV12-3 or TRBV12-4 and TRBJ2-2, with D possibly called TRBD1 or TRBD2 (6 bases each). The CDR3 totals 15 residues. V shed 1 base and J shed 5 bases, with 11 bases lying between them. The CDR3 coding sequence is TGTGCCAGCAGTTTAGGGGGGGCGGTTACCGGGGAGCTGTTTTTT. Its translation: CASSLGGAVTGELFF.

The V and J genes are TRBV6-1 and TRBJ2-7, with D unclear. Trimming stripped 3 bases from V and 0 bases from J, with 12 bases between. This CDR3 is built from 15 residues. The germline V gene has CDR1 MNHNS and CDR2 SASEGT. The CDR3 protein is CASSDGSLSSYEQYF. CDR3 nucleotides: TGTGCCAGCAGTGATGGTAGCCTGAGCTCCTACGAGCAGTACTTC.